This is a list of T cell receptor beta chains from one sample in a study of cytomegalovirus exposure and HLA in healthy donors. Clones were sequenced by immunoSEQ multiplex PCR, and TCRdb holds only the in-frame ones, with some missing. The sample contains 89,000 or so clones, around 77% of which appear only once. The sequenced material came from PBMCs. The receptors stem from a boy between 5 and 17 years old in good health and CMV-seronegative. Each CDR3 is given with its conserved first and last residue. A D gene is named only where the DNA matches it firmly. Expanded clones get a size class; other rows say once, few or many, or leave the size out.

v_gene	d_gene	abundance	j_gene	CDR3nt	CDR3aa
TRBV5-5	TRBD2	NA	TRBJ2-7	TGTGCCAGCAGCCACACTAGCGGGAGTTTCTACGAGCAGTACTTC	CASSHTSGSFYEQYF
TRBV4-2	NA	NA	TRBJ2-5	TGTGCCAGCAGCCAAAGTGGAGGGGAGACCCAGTACTTC	CASSQSGGETQYF
TRBV5-1	TRBD2	NA	TRBJ2-7	TGCGCCAGCAGGCGGGAGAGTCTCGAGCAGTACTTC	CASRRESLEQYF
TRBV5-1	NA	few	TRBJ2-1	TGCGCCAGCAGCTTAAACTGGAATGAGCAGTTCTTC	CASSLNWNEQFF
TRBV27	NA	once	TRBJ2-7	TGTGCCAGCAGTTTATTAGGAGACTCCTACGAGCAGTACTTC	CASSLLGDSYEQYF
TRBV9	NA	NA	TRBJ2-7	TGTGCCAGCAGCTTCGGGAGCTCCTACGAGCAGTACTTC	CASSFGSSYEQYF
TRBV9	NA	NA	TRBJ1-1	TGTGCCAGCAGCGGCAGGGGCCCTGAAGCTTTCTTT	CASSGRGPEAFF
TRBV10-2	TRBD2	NA	TRBJ2-3	TGCGCCAGCATCCGAGCGGGGAGCACAGATACGCAGTATTTT	CASIRAGSTDTQYF
TRBV6-6	NA	NA	TRBJ2-1	TGTGCCAGCAGGCAGGGGCAAAACTCCTACAATGAGCAGTTCTTC	CASRQGQNSYNEQFF
TRBV11-2	NA	NA	TRBJ2-5	TGTGCCAGCAGCTCCTACCGGGTGCAAGAGACCCAGTACTTC	CASSSYRVQETQYF
TRBV27	NA	NA	TRBJ2-5	TGTGCCAGCATCCCGGAGACCCAGTACTTC	CASIPETQYF